This T cell receptor (beta chain) is from a study of T cells after yellow fever vaccination. Overall study results and limits: Highly abundant clonotypes carried over from the bulk population could end up in FACS-sorted repertoires as contaminants.

Template switching by 5'RACE produced TCR cDNA, adding a universal primer site and UMIs. TCRdb re-derived calls from the 5' RACE reads in MiXCR, one entry per CDR3 protein. The sample has over 100,000 distinct CDR3 sequences; 8.4% are singletons. This clonotype was counted ten times or more. Antigen: not known. Between the trimmed V and J ends, which lost 4 bases and 3 bases, there was a span of 6 bases. CDR3 size: 13 residues. The gene calls are TRBV12-3 or TRBV12-4 and TRBJ2-2; D is ambiguous. The sequence derives from a man under 40 who received the YFV17D yellow fever vaccine. The material was CD8+ T cells sorted from PBMCs, obtained 45 days after the yellow fever booster vaccination. The CDR3 coding sequence is TGTGCCAGCAGTTCAACTTACACCGGGGAGCTGTTTTTT. Its translation: CASSSTYTGELFF.